These 25 T cell receptor beta chains originate from one sample sequenced in a study of technical replicates of blood from a few donors. This table comes from immunoSEQ multiplex PCR, and its TCRdb copy is limited to in-frame clones, with some not included. The table records more than 65,000 clones, more than 90% of them present only once. Sequenced input: T cells isolated from PBMCs. Receptors originate from a human donor in good health.

This chain uses TRBV6-5 with TRBJ1-1; D unresolved. The germline CDR1 and CDR2 sequences are MNHEY and SVGAGI. The CDR3 runs to 14 residues. V lost 4 bases and J lost 4, with 13 bases in between. In DNA form, the CDR3 reads TGTGCCAGCAGTTCAAGGAGGGAGGGCACTGAAGCTTTCTTT. Amino acid sequence: CASSSRREGTEAFF.

The CDR3 bases are TGCGCCAGCAGCTTGTATGATGGCAGGGGGAATAATGGCTACACCTTC. As protein: CASSLYDGRGNNGYTF. J is TRBJ1-2 and V is TRBV5-1; TRBD1 matches 7 bases. V dropped 1 base and J dropped 6; count of bases not matched to a gene: 12. The CDR3 extends over 16 amino acids. Germline values: CDR1 SGHRS, CDR2 YFSETQ.

The chain has TRBV18 and TRBJ1-4; D gene unclear. Germline V gene lookup returns CDR1 KGHSH and CDR2 LQKENI. V lost 6 bases to trimming and J lost 0 bases, with 14 bases between them. This CDR3 is 16 amino acids long. For the CDR3, the DNA is TGTGCCAGCTCTCACGGGGTGGAAGCAACTAATGAAAAACTGTTTTTT. Translating gives CASSHGVEATNEKLFF.

The rearrangement uses TRBV7-2 and TRBJ2-7, with 11 bases lining up with TRBD2. The trim removed 5 bases at V and 9 bases at J, leaving 9 bases unmatched. Germline V gene sequence: CDR1 SGHTA, CDR2 FQGNSA. CDR3 size: 14 residues. CDR3 residues: CASSPTSGSGMQYF. CDR3 nucleotides: TGTGCCAGCAGCCCTACTAGCGGGAGCGGTATGCAGTACTTC.

The rearrangement joins TRBV6-1 to TRBJ2-2, with D maybe TRBD1 (5 bases). V shed 5 bases and J shed 4 bases, with 11 bases lying between them. Germline assignment: CDR1 MNHNS and CDR2 SASEGT. The CDR3 has 14 amino acids. Written as DNA, the CDR3 is TGTGCCAGCAGTAGGGCAGGGATCACCGGGGAGCTGTTTTTT. This sequence encodes CASSRAGITGELFF.

In DNA, the CDR3 is TGTGCCAGCAGTATGGACAGGGATGAAAAACTGTTTTTT. Translated: CASSMDRDEKLFF. This rearrangement joins TRBV6-6 to TRBJ1-4, with TRBD1 matching 8 bases. Per the germline V gene, CDR1 is MNHNY and CDR2 is SVGAGI (reference sequence). The V segment lost 5 bases and the J segment 6 bases; nucleotides outside the gene matches: 2. This CDR3 is 13 amino acids long.

This chain links TRBV9 with TRBJ2-2; TRBD2 might be the D (6 bases). Per germline, CDR1 SGDLS and CDR2 YYNGEE. Trimming cost V 7 bases and J 0 bases, with 10 bases left between them. The CDR3 consists of 14 residues. CDR3 nucleotides: TGTGCCAGCTCCCCTAGCGCGAACACCGGGGAGCTGTTTTTT. This translates into CASSPSANTGELFF.

The chain recombines TRBV7-2 with TRBJ1-3; no clear D. Germline V gene data show CDR1 as SGHTA and CDR2 as FQGNSA. V was cut by 5 bases and J by 0 bases, with 14 bases left in between. This CDR3 contains 16 residues. The CDR3 reads CASSPIDLSSGNTIYF. CDR3 nucleotides: TGTGCCAGCAGCCCAATTGACTTAAGCTCTGGAAACACCATATATTTT.

The rearrangement uses TRBV5-1 and TRBJ2-7, with TRBD1 matching 10 bases. There are 14 residues in the CDR3. The V segment lost 4 bases and the J segment 3 bases; nucleotides outside the gene matches: 4. Germline CDR1 and CDR2: SGHRS and YFSETQ. CDR3 bases: TGCGCCAGCAGCGGGACAGGGGACCACTACGAGCAGTACTTC. It yields the protein CASSGTGDHYEQYF. Together with reference TRBV5-1 and TRBJ2-7, the CDR3 gives the full variable domain: KAGVTQTPRYLIKTRGQQVTLSCSPISGHRSVSWYQQTPGQGLQFLFEYFSETQRNKGNFPGRFSGRQFSNSRSEMNVSTLELGDSALYLCASSGTGDHYEQYFGPGTRLTVT.

V usage is TRBV30 and J usage is TRBJ2-7; tentatively, D is TRBD2 (6 bases). The CDR3 is made up of 14 amino acids. Germline CDR1 and CDR2: GTSNPN and SVGIG (reference sequence). V lost 1 base and J 4 bases, leaving 14 bases between the germline ends. CDR3 region: CAWSDGISGYEQYF. DNA of the CDR3: TGTGCCTGGAGTGACGGGATTAGCGGTTACGAGCAGTACTTC.

This clone was seen only a few times. The gene calls are TRBV7-9 and TRBJ2-4; 10 nucleotides agree with TRBD2. CDR3 length: 15 amino acids. Germline V CDR1 and CDR2: SEHNR, FQNEAQ (reference sequence). The junction had 2 bases not matched to a gene; V was cut back by 5 bases and J by 1 base. This CDR3 reads CASSRAGGAKNIQYF. In DNA, the CDR3 is TGTGCCAGCAGCCGAGCGGGAGGGGCCAAAAACATTCAGTACTTC.

This sequence joins TRBV30 and TRBJ2-1, with 12 bases that match TRBD2. J lost 3 bases, V lost 7 bases, and 10 bases had no gene match. The CDR3 extends over 16 amino acids. Germline V gives CDR1 GTSNPN, CDR2 SVGIG (reference sequence). The CDR3 region has the DNA TGTGCCTCCCAACCTCGGACTAGCGGGATCTACAATGAGCAGTTCTTC. It translates to CASQPRTSGIYNEQFF.

The rearrangement joins TRBV5-1 to TRBJ2-7; 11 bases map to TRBD2. There are 14 residues in the CDR3. V lost 4 bases and J lost 2; bases outside the gene matches: 2. Looked up from germline, CDR1 is SGHRS and CDR2 is YFSETQ. CDR3 sequence (DNA): TGCGCCAGCAGCGTGACTAGCGGGACCTACGAGCAGTACTTC. As protein: CASSVTSGTYEQYF. Supplemented by reference TRBV5-1 and TRBJ2-7, the full variable domain reads KAGVTQTPRYLIKTRGQQVTLSCSPISGHRSVSWYQQTPGQGLQFLFEYFSETQRNKGNFPGRFSGRQFSNSRSEMNVSTLELGDSALYLCASSVTSGTYEQYFGPGTRLTVT.

The chain employs TRBV19 and TRBJ2-1, with 15 nucleotides matching TRBD2. The CDR3 spans 15 residues. The V and J ends lost 7 bases and 4 bases, in that order; junction bases with no gene match: 2. The germline V gene has CDR1 LNHDA and CDR2 SQIVND (reference sequence). The CDR3 loop is CASTGTSGRYNEQFF. The CDR3 DNA sequence: TGTGCCAGTACCGGGACTAGCGGGAGGTACAATGAGCAGTTCTTC.

CDR3 nucleotide sequence: TGTGCCAGCAGTCAGGTTACCATGAACACTGAAGCTTTCTTT. This gives the protein CASSQVTMNTEAFF. V gene TRBV2 combines with J gene TRBJ1-1, with D unresolved. The germline V and J ends were trimmed by 5 bases and 0 bases, with 10 bases remaining between them. From germline, CDR1 is SNHLY and CDR2 FYNNEI. This CDR3 comprises 14 residues.

The J gene is TRBJ2-7, the V gene TRBV4-3, with a possible D match to TRBD1 (6 bases). CDR1 is LGHNA, CDR2 YSLEER, per germline. Trimming cost V 1 base and J 2 bases, with 12 bases left between them. This CDR3 has 15 residues. CDR3 protein: CASSQVRTVAYEQYF. CDR3 DNA sequence: TGCGCCAGCAGCCAAGTTAGGACAGTGGCCTACGAGCAGTACTTC.

The chain couples TRBV19 to TRBJ1-2; D gene ambiguous. V lost 0 bases and J 6 bases, leaving 20 bases between the germline ends. Germline values: CDR1 LNHDA, CDR2 SQIVND (reference sequence). This CDR3 has 17 amino acids. The CDR3 sequence is CASSIDRDSGFRDGYTF. CDR3 DNA: TGTGCCAGTAGTATAGACCGTGACTCCGGGTTCCGAGATGGCTACACCTTC.

This chain uses TRBV4-3 with TRBJ2-7; 10 positions agree with TRBD2. The junction had 10 bases not matched to a gene; V was cut back by 0 bases and J by 2 bases. This CDR3 has 18 amino acids. The germline gives CDR1 LGHNA, CDR2 YSLEER. CDR3 sequence: CASSQDGAGGLSTYEQYF. The CDR3 DNA sequence: TGCGCCAGCAGCCAAGATGGAGCGGGAGGGCTTTCTACCTACGAGCAGTACTTC.

This sequence joins TRBV7-2 and TRBJ2-5, with D perhaps matching TRBD1 (7 bases). V dropped 5 bases and J dropped 5 bases, with 21 bases sitting between them. This CDR3 comprises 16 residues. Germline lookup yields CDR1 SGHTA and CDR2 FQGNSA. CDR3 residues: CASSTSLTGFRETQYF. The CDR3 region has the DNA TGTGCCAGCAGCACTAGCTTGACAGGGTTTAGGGAGACCCAGTACTTC.

The chain uses TRBV5-1 and TRBJ1-1, with TRBD1 as a possible D gene (5 bases). The CDR3 covers 14 residues. The germline V gene encodes CDR1 SGHRS and CDR2 YFSETQ. V dropped 0 bases and J dropped 6 bases, with 12 bases sitting between them. CDR3 sequence reads: CASSLERGRSEAFF. In DNA, the CDR3 is TGCGCCAGCAGCTTGGAAAGGGGTAGGTCTGAAGCTTTCTTT.

The J gene is TRBJ2-7, the V gene TRBV28; perhaps TRBD2 as D (7 bases). Germline V gives CDR1 MDHEN, CDR2 SYDVKM. The CDR3 sequence is 13 residues long. Trimming left V 7 bases short and J 4 bases short, with 14 bases between. The CDR3 region has the DNA TGTGCCAGCAAAAGGGGGAGGGCTTACGAGCAGTACTTC. Protein: CASKRGRAYEQYF. Combining the CDR3 with reference TRBV28 and TRBJ2-7 gives the whole variable domain DVKVTQSSRYLVKRTGEKVFLECVQDMDHENMFWYRQDPGLGLRLIYFSYDVKMKEKGDIPEGYSVSREKKERFSLILESASTNQTSMYLCASKRGRAYEQYFGPGTRLTVT.

The gene calls are TRBV4-3 and TRBJ2-1, with TRBD2 matching 10 bases. Germline V CDR1 and CDR2: LGHNA, YSLEER. The ends lost 5 bases at V and 6 bases at J; junction bases unmatched: 10. The length of the CDR3 is 16 residues. Written as DNA, the CDR3 is TGCGCCAGCAGCTCTGTTCGGAGCGGGAGGGCCAATGAGCAGTTCTTC. This codes for CASSSVRSGRANEQFF.

Here the CDR3 reads CASSYYLTGEKLFF. CDR3 coding DNA: TGTGCCAGCAGTTACTATCTGACAGGGGAAAAACTGTTTTTT. The chain is built from TRBV6-5 and TRBJ1-4; 7 nucleotides match TRBD1. There are 14 residues in the CDR3. The ends lost 1 base at V and 8 bases at J; junction bases unmatched: 4. The germline V gene encodes CDR1 MNHEY and CDR2 SVGAGI.

Details on this clone: In the same sample, other DNA sequences code for this CDR3. The genes are TRBV11-3 and TRBJ2-1; no clear D gene. Looked up from germline, CDR1 is SGHNT and CDR2 is YENEEA. Trimming took 0 bases from V and 0 from J, leaving 3 bases between them. The CDR3 is 14 residues long. The CDR3 here is CASSLDSSYNEQFF. The DNA for the CDR3 is TGTGCCAGCAGCTTAGATAGCTCCTACAATGAGCAGTTCTTC. Variable domain in full (rest from reference TRBV11-3 and TRBJ2-1): EAGVVQSPRYKIIEKKQPVAFWCNPISGHNTLYWYLQNLGQGPELLIRYENEEAVDDSQLPKDRFSAERLKGVDSTLKIQPAELGDSAVYLCASSLDSSYNEQFFGPGTRLTVL.

There are a few counts of this clone. V usage is TRBV7-9 and J usage is TRBJ1-2, with a tentative D call TRBD1 (5 bases). The CDR3 spans 13 residues. With 2 bases removed from V and 8 bases from J, the gap between germline ends came to 12 bases. Germline CDR1 and CDR2: SEHNR and FQNEAQ (reference sequence). CDR3 in amino acids: CASSLWQGDGYTF. CDR3 nucleotides: TGTGCCAGCAGCTTATGGCAGGGCGACGGCTACACCTTC. Filled out from reference TRBV7-9 and TRBJ1-2, the complete variable domain reads DTGVSQNPRHKITKRGQNVTFRCDPISEHNRLYWYRQTLGQGPEFLTYFQNEAQLEKSRLLSDRFSAERPKGSFSTLEIQRTEQGDSAMYLCASSLWQGDGYTFGSGTRLTVV.